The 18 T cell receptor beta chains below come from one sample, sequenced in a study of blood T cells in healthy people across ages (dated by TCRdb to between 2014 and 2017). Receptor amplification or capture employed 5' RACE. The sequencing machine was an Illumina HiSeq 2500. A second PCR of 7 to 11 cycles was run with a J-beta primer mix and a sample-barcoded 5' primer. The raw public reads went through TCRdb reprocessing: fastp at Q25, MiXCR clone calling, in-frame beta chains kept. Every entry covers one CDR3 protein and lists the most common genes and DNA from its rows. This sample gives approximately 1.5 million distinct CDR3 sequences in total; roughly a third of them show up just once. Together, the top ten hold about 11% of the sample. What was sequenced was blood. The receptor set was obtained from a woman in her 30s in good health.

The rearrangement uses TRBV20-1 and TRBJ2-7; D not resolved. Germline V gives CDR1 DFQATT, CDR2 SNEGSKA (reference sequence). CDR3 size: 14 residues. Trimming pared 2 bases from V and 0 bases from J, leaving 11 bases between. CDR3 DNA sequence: TGCAGTGCTAGAAACTATTACCTCTCCTACGAGCAGTACTTC. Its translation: CSARNYYLSYEQYF.

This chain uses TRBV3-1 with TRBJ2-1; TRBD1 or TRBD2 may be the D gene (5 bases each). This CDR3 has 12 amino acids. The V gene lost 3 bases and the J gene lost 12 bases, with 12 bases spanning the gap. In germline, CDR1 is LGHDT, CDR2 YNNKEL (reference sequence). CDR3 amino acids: CASSHRDGRQFF. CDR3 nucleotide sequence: TGTGCCAGCAGCCATCGGGACGGTAGGCAGTTCTTC.

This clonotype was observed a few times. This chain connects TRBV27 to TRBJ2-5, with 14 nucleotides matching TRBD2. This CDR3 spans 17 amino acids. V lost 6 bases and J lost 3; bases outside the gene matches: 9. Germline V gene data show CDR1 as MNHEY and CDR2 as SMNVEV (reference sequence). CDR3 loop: CASRRTGTSGGKETQYF. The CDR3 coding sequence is TGTGCCAGCAGAAGAACCGGGACTAGCGGGGGAAAAGAGACCCAGTACTTC.

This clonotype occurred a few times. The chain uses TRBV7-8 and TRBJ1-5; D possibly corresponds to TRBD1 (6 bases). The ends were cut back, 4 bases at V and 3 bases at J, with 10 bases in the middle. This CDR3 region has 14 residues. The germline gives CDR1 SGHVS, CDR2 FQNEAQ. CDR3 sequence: CASSSTGYNQPQHF. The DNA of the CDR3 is TGTGCCAGCAGCTCCACAGGGTACAATCAGCCCCAGCATTTT.

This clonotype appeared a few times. The CDR3: CASSRTQGAYNEQFF. For the CDR3, the DNA is TGTGCCAGCAGCAGAACACAGGGGGCGTACAATGAGCAGTTCTTC. This chain joins TRBV28 and TRBJ2-1; 9 nucleotides align to TRBD1. Germline CDR1 and CDR2: MDHEN and SYDVKM. The CDR3 has 15 amino acids. Unmatched junction bases numbered 7, after V lost 6 bases and J lost 4 bases.

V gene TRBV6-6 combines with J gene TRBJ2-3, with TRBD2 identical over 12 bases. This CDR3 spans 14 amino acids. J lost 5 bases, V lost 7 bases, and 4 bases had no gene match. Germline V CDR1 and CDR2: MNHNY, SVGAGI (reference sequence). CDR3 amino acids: CASTLAGGQDTQYF. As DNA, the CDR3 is TGTGCCAGCACCCTAGCGGGGGGGCAAGATACGCAGTATTTT.

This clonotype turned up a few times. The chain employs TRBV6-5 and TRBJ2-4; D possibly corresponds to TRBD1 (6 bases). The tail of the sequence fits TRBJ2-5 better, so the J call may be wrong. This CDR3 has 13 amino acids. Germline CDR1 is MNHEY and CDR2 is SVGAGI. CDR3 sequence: CASRTQGRETQYF. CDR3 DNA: TGTGCCAGCCGTACACAGGGTAGGGAGACCCAGTACTTC.

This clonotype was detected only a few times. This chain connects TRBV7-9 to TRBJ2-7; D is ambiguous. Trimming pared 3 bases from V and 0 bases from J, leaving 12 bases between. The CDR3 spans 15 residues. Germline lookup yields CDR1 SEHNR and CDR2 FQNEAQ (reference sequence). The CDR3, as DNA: TGTGCCAGCAGCTTGCAAAAGGCGGACTCCTACGAGCAGTACTTC. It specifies CASSLQKADSYEQYF.

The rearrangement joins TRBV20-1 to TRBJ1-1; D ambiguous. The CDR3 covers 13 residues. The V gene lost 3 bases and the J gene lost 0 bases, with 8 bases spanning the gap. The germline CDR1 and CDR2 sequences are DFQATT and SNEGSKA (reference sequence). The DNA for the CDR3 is TGCAGTGCTAGCGGACGGTTGAACACTGAAGCTTTCTTT. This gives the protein CSASGRLNTEAFF.

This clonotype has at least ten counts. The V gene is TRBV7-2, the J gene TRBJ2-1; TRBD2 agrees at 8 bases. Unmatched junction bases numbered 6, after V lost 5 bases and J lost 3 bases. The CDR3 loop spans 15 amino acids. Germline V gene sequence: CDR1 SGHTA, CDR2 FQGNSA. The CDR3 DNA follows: TGTGCCAGCAGCGCGAGCGGGAGTGGCTACAATGAGCAGTTCTTC. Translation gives CASSASGSGYNEQFF.

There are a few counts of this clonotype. CDR3 protein: CASSPSGDRGSPLHF. Here the CDR3 DNA reads TGTGCCAGCAGCCCCTCCGGGGACAGGGGTTCACCCCTCCACTTT. The chain is built from TRBV5-5 and TRBJ1-6, with TRBD1 identical over 10 bases. J gave up 9 bases and V 4 bases, and 7 bases lay outside the gene matches. This CDR3 is built from 15 residues. Germline V gene sequence: CDR1 SGHKS, CDR2 YYEKEE (reference sequence).

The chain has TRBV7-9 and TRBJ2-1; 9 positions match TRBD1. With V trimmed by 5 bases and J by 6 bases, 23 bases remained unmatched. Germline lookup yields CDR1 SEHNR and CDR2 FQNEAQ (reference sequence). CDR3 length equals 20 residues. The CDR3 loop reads CASSQRKTGGSILNTNEQFF. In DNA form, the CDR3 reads TGTGCCAGCAGCCAAAGGAAGACAGGGGGGTCGATTCTCAATACCAATGAGCAGTTCTTC. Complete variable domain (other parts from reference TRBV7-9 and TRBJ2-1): DTGVSQNPRHKITKRGQNVTFRCDPISEHNRLYWYRQTLGQGPEFLTYFQNEAQLEKSRLLSDRFSAERPKGSFSTLEIQRTEQGDSAMYLCASSQRKTGGSILNTNEQFFGPGTRLTVL.

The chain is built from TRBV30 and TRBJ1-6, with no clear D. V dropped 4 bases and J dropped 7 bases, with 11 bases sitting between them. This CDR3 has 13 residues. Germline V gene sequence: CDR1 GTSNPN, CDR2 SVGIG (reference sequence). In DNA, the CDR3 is TGTGCCTGGAAGGGAAGGGAAAATTCACCCCTCCACTTT. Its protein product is CAWKGRENSPLHF.

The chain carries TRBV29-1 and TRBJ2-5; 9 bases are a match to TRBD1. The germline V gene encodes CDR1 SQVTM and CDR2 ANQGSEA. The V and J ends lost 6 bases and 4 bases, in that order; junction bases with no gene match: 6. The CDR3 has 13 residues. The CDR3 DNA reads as TGCAGCGTGGTGGGACAGGGTGGAGAGACCCAGTACTTC. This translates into CSVVGQGGETQYF.

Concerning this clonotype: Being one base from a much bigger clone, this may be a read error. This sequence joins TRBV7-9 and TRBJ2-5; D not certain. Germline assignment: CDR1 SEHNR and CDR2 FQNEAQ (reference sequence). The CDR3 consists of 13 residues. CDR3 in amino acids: CVSRSVEQETQYF. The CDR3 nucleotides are TGTGTCAGCAGGTCGGTGGAGCAAGAGACCCAGTACTTC.

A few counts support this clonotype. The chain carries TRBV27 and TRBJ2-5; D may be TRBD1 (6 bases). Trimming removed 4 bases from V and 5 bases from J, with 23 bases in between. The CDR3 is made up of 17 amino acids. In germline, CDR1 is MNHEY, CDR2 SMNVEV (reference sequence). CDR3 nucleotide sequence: TGTGCCAGCAGTTCCCTCCAGGGGTACGCCGGGTCCGAGACCCAGTACTTC. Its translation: CASSSLQGYAGSETQYF.

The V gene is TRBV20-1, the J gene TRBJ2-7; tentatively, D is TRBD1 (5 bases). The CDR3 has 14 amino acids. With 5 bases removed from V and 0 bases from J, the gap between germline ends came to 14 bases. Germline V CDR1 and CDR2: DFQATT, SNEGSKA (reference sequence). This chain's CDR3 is CSAFIYRSSYEQYF. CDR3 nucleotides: TGCAGTGCTTTTATATACAGGAGCTCCTACGAGCAGTACTTC.

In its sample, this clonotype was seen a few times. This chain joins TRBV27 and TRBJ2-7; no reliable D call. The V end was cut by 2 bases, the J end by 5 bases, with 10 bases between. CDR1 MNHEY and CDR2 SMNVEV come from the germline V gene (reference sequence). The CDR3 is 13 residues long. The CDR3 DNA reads TGTGCCAGCAGTTTAACAAGGCAGGACGAGCAGTACTTC. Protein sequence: CASSLTRQDEQYF.